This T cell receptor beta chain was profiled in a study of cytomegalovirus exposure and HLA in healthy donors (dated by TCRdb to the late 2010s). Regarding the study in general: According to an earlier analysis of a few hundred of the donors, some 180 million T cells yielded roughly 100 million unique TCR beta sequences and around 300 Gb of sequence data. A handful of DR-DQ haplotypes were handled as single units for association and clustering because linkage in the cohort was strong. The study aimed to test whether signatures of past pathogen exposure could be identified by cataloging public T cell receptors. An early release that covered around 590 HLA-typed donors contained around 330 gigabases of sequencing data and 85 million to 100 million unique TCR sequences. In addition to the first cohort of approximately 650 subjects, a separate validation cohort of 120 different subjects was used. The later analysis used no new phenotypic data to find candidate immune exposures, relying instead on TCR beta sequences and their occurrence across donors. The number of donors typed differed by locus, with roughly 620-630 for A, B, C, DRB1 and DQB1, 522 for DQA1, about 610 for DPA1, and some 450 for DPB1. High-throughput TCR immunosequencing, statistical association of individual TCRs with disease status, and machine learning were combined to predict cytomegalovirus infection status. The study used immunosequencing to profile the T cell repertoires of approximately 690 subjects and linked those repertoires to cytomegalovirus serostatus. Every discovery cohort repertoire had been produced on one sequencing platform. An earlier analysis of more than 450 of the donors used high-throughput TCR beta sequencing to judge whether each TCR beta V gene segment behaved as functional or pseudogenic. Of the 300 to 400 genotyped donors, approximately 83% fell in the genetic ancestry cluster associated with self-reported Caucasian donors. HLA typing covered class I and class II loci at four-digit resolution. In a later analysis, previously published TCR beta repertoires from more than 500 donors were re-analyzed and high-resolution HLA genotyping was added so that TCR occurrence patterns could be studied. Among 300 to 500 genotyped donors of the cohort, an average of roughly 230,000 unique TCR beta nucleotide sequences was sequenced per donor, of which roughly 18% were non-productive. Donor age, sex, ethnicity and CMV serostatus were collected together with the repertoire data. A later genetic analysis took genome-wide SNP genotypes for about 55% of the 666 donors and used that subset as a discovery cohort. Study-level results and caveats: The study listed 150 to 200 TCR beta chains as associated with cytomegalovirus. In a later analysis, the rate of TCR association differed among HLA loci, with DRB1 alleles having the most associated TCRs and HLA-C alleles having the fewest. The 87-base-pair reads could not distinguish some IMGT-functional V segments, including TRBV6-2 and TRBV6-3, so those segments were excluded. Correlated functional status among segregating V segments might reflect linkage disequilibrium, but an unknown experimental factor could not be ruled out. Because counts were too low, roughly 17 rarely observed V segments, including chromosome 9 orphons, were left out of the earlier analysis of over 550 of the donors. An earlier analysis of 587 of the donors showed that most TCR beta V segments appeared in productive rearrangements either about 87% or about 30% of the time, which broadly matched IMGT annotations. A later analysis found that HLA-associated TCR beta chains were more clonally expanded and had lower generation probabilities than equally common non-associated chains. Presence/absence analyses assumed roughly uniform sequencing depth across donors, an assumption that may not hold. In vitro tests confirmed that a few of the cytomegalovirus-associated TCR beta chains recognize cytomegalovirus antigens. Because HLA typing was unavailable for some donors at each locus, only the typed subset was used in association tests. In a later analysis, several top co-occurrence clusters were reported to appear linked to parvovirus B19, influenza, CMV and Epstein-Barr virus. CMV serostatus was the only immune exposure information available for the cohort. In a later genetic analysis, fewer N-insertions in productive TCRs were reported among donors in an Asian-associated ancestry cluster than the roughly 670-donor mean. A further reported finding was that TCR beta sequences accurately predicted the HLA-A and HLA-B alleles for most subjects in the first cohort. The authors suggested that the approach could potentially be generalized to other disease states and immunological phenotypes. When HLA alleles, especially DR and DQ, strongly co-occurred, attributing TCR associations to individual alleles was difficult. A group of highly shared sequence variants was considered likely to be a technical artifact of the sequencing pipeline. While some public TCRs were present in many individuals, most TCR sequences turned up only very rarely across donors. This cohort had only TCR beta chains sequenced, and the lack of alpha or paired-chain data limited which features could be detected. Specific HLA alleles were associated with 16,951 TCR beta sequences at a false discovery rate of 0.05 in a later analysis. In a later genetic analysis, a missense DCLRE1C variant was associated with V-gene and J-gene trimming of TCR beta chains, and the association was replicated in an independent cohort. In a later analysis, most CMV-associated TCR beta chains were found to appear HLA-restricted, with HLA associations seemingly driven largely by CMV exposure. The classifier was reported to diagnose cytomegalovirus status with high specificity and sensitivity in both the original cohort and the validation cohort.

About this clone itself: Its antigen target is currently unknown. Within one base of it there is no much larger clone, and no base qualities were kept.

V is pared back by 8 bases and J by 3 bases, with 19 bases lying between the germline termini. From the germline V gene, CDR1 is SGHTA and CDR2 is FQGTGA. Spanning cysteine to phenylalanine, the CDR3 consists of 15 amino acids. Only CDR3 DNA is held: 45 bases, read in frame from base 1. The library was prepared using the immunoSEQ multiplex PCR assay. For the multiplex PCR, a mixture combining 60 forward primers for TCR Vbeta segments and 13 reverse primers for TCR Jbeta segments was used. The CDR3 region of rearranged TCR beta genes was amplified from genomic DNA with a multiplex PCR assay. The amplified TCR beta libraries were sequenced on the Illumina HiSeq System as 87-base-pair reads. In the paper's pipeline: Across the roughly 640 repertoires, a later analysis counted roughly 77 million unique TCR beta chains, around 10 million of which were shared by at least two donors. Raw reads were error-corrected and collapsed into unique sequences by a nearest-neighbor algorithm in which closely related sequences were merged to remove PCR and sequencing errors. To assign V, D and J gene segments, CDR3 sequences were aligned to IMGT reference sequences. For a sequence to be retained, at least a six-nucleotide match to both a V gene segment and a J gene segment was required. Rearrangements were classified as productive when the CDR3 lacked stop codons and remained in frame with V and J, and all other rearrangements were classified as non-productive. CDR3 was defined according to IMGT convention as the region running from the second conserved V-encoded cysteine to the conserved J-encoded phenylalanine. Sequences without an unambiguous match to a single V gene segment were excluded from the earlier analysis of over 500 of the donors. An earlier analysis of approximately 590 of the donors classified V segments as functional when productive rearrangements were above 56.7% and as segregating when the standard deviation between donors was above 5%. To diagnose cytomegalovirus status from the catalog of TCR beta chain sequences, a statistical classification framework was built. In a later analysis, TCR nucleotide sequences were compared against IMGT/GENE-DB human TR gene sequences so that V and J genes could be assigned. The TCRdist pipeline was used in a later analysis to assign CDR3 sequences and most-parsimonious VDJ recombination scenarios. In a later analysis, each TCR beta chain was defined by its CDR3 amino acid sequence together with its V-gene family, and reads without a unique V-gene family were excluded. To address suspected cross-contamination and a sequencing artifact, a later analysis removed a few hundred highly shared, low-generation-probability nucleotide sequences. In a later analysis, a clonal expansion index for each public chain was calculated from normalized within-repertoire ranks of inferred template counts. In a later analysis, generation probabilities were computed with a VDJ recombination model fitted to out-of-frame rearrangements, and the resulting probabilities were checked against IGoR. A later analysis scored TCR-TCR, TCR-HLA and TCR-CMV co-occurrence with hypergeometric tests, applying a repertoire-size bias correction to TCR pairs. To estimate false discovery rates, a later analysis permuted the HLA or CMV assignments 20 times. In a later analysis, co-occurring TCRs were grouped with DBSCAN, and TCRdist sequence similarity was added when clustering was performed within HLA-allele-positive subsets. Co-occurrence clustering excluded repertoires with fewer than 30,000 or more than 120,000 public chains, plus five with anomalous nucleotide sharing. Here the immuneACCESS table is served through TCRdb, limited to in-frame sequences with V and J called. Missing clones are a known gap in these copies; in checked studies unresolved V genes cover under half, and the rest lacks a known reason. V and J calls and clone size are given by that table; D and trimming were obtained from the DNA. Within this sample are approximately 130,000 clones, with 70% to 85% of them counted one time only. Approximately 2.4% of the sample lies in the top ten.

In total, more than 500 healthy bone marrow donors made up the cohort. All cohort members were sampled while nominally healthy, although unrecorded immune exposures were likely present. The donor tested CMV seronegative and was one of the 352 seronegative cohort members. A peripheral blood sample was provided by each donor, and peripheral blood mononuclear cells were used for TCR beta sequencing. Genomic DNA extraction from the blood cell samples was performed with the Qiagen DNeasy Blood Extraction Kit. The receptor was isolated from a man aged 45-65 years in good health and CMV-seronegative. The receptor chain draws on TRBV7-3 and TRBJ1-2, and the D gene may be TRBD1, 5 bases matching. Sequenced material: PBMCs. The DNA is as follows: TGTGCCAGCGGACCCGGGCGGGGAGGGGACTATGGCTACACCTTC. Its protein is CASGPGRGGDYGYTF. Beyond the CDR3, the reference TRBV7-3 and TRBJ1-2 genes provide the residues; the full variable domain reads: GAGVSQTPSNKVTEKGKYVELRCDPISGHTALYWYRQSLGQGPEFLIYFQGTGAADDSGLPNDRFFAVRPEGSVSTLKIQRTERGDSAVYLCASGPGRGGDYGYTFGSGTRLTVV.